One and the same sample provided the 24 T cell receptor beta chains below, sequenced in a study of untreated major depressive disorder. Libraries were prepared by immunoSEQ multiplex PCR; TCRdb keeps only in-frame clonotypes and omits some of them. The sample consists of about 20,000 clones, about 89% of them appearing once. Sample: CD4+ T cells from PBMCs. The receptors were sampled from a young woman in good health.

The genes are TRBV7-2 and TRBJ2-1; 11 nucleotides line up with TRBD2. V lost 0 bases and J lost 0; bases outside the gene matches: 7. The CDR3 contains 19 residues. The V gene's germline CDR1 is SGHTA and CDR2 FQGNSA. As DNA, the CDR3 is TGTGCCAGCAGCTTAGCGATACTAGCGGGGGCGAGCTCCTACAATGAGCAGTTCTTC. The encoded protein is CASSLAILAGASSYNEQFF.

V gene TRBV9 combines with J gene TRBJ2-7; 8 bases match TRBD1. The CDR3 sequence is 13 residues long. The J segment lost 5 bases and the V segment lost 7 bases, leaving 8 bases of the junction unmatched. Per the germline V gene, CDR1 is SGDLS and CDR2 is YYNGEE. The chain's CDR3 is CASQQGEKDEQYF. The CDR3 DNA is TGTGCCAGCCAACAGGGGGAGAAGGACGAGCAGTACTTC.

The chain carries TRBV29-1 and TRBJ1-1; 8 nucleotides line up with TRBD1. Germline V gene lookup returns CDR1 SQVTM and CDR2 ANQGSEA. The J segment lost 1 base and the V segment lost 6 bases, leaving 10 bases of the junction unmatched. The CDR3 has 15 residues. This CDR3 reads CSVSPTGGGNTEAFF. CDR3 coding DNA: TGCAGCGTCTCTCCCACAGGGGGGGGGAACACTGAAGCTTTCTTT.

The chain employs TRBV28 and TRBJ1-1; maybe TRBD1 (5 bases). The V end was cut by 11 bases, the J end by 0 bases, with 19 bases between. This CDR3 region has 15 residues. The germline gives CDR1 MDHEN, CDR2 SYDVKM. The CDR3 reads CALRGAGLVNTEAFF. In DNA, the CDR3 is TGTGCCTTGAGGGGCGCGGGTTTGGTGAACACTGAAGCTTTCTTT. Full variable domain (remainder filled in from reference TRBV28 and TRBJ1-1): DVKVTQSSRYLVKRTGEKVFLECVQDMDHENMFWYRQDPGLGLRLIYFSYDVKMKEKGDIPEGYSVSREKKERFSLILESASTNQTSMYLCALRGAGLVNTEAFFGQGTRLTVV.

The J gene is TRBJ2-5, the V gene TRBV7-9, with 10 bases fitting TRBD2. This CDR3 region has 14 residues. Per the germline V gene, CDR1 is SEHNR and CDR2 is FQNEAQ (reference sequence). The trim removed 10 bases at V and 0 bases at J, leaving 5 bases unmatched. CDR3 sequence reads: CATPGLADQETQYF. The CDR3 DNA follows: TGTGCCACCCCCGGACTAGCGGACCAAGAGACCCAGTACTTC.

The gene calls are TRBV27 and TRBJ1-2; D is undetermined. CDR3 length: 13 residues. Germline V gene sequence: CDR1 MNHEY, CDR2 SMNVEV (reference sequence). V lost 6 bases to trimming and J lost 1 base, with 9 bases between them. CDR3 nucleotide sequence: TGTGCCAGCAGCCCGCGAGGTAACTATGGCTACACCTTC. It specifies CASSPRGNYGYTF.

The V call is TRBV25-1, the J call TRBJ2-1, with TRBD2 matching over 11 bases. There are 16 residues in the CDR3. Germline loops: CDR1 MGHDK, CDR2 SYGVNS. The trim removed 3 bases at V and 10 bases at J, leaving 11 bases unmatched. The CDR3 is CASSDLGTSGSWEQFF. The CDR3 region has the DNA TGTGCCAGCAGTGACCTAGGGACTAGCGGCTCCTGGGAGCAGTTCTTC.

This rearrangement joins TRBV7-3 to TRBJ2-3; the D gene could be TRBD1 or TRBD2 (5 bases each). The V gene's germline CDR1 is SGHTA and CDR2 FQGTGA. This CDR3 contains 15 residues. The ends were cut back, 5 bases at V and 3 bases at J, with 15 bases in the middle. Written as DNA, the CDR3 is TGTGCCAGCAGCCCCGGGGCAGGGCGAACAGATACGCAGTATTTT. Its translation is CASSPGAGRTDTQYF.

J is TRBJ1-4 and V is TRBV28; D is unclear. From germline, CDR1 is MDHEN and CDR2 SYDVKM. The CDR3 loop spans 15 amino acids. The V end lost 3 bases, the J end lost 6 bases, and 14 bases lay between the germline ends. In nucleotides, the CDR3 is TGTGCCAGCAGTTTTTCGGGGAAGGGAGATGAAAAACTGTTTTTT. Protein sequence: CASSFSGKGDEKLFF.

The chain is built from TRBV5-6 and TRBJ2-6, with 9 bases fitting TRBD1. The J segment lost 2 bases and the V segment lost 4 bases, leaving 10 bases of the junction unmatched. The CDR3 extends over 18 amino acids. The germline V gene encodes CDR1 SGHDT and CDR2 YYEEEE. Here the CDR3 reads CASSGEGQGWPGANVLTF. The DNA for the CDR3 is TGTGCCAGCAGCGGGGAGGGACAGGGTTGGCCTGGGGCCAACGTCCTGACTTTC.

This sequence joins TRBV5-5 and TRBJ2-3; the D gene is possibly TRBD1 (6 bases). The V gene's germline CDR1 is SGHKS and CDR2 YYEKEE (reference sequence). The CDR3 is 16 amino acids. The V and J ends lost 0 bases and 0 bases respectively, with 11 bases between them. The CDR3 DNA follows: TGTGCCAGCAGCTTGGGGGGGCAGACTAGCACAGATACGCAGTATTTT. Translating gives CASSLGGQTSTDTQYF.

The chain recombines TRBV7-3 with TRBJ2-1; possibly TRBD2 for D (6 bases). V was shortened by 5 bases and J by 3 bases, with 17 bases between the two germline ends. The CDR3 is 16 residues long. The germline V gene has CDR1 SGHTA and CDR2 FQGTGA. CDR3 DNA sequence: TGTGCCAGCAGCGAATTTCCGGGACTGAGCTACAATGAGCAGTTCTTC. Its translation: CASSEFPGLSYNEQFF.

The chain recombines TRBV9 with TRBJ2-1; D gene ambiguous. CDR1 and CDR2 (germline): SGDLS, YYNGEE. Trimming removed 1 base from V and 0 bases from J, with 8 bases in between. This CDR3 comprises 15 residues. CDR3 protein: CASSVSEASYNEQFF. CDR3 DNA: TGTGCCAGCAGCGTAAGTGAGGCCTCCTACAATGAGCAGTTCTTC.

This clone was counted once. The CDR3 region has the DNA TGTGCCAGTAGTATGTCGGGACAGCTCTACAATGAGCAGTTCTTC. It translates to CASSMSGQLYNEQFF. V and J are TRBV19 and TRBJ2-1; TRBD1 aligns across 7 bases. V gave up 3 bases and J gave up 3 bases; unmatched junction bases: 5. The CDR3 loop spans 15 amino acids. From germline, CDR1 is LNHDA and CDR2 SQIVND (reference sequence).

The chain uses TRBV6-1 and TRBJ2-1; a weak D match, TRBD2 (5 bases). Trimming cost V 1 base and J 4 bases, with 8 bases left between them. CDR1 MNHNS and CDR2 SASEGT come from the germline V gene. The CDR3 spans 14 residues. CDR3 region: CASSEGLLYNEQFF. The CDR3, as DNA: TGTGCCAGCAGTGAAGGACTACTATACAATGAGCAGTTCTTC.

The gene calls are TRBV19 and TRBJ1-1, with 8 bases that match TRBD1. CDR1 and CDR2 (germline): LNHDA, SQIVND (reference sequence). With 7 bases clipped from V and 0 bases from J, the junction kept 4 bases outside the gene matches. CDR3 size: 14 residues. The CDR3 is CASNDRGLNTEAFF. The CDR3 coding sequence is TGTGCCAGTAATGACAGGGGACTGAACACTGAAGCTTTCTTT. The whole variable domain, filled in from reference TRBV19 and TRBJ1-1, reads DGGITQSPKYLFRKEGQNVTLSCEQNLNHDAMYWYRQDPGQGLRLIYYSQIVNDFQKGDIAEGYSVSREKKESFPLTVTSAQKNPTAFYLCASNDRGLNTEAFFGQGTRLTVV.

This chain uses TRBV18 with TRBJ2-7; D is perhaps TRBD1 (6 bases). The CDR3 totals 13 residues. Germline CDR1 is KGHSH and CDR2 is LQKENI. Trimming removed 2 bases from V and 2 bases from J, with 7 bases in between. This chain's CDR3 is CASSPSGAYEQYF. DNA for the CDR3: TGTGCCAGCTCACCATCAGGGGCCTACGAGCAGTACTTC.

This clone was seen a single time. V usage is TRBV2 and J usage is TRBJ1-6; TRBD1 agrees at 8 bases. Trimming took 6 bases from V and 8 from J; bases not matched to a gene: 9. This CDR3 has 15 residues. Per the germline V gene, CDR1 is SNHLY and CDR2 is FYNNEI. The CDR3 region is CASSATQGADSPLHF. CDR3 sequence (DNA): TGTGCCAGCAGCGCAACGCAGGGGGCGGATTCACCCCTCCACTTT.

The chain is built from TRBV19 and TRBJ2-2; D is unclear. V lost 0 bases, J lost 5 bases, and 13 bases lay in between. This CDR3 region has 16 residues. Germline CDR1 is LNHDA and CDR2 is SQIVND (reference sequence). This chain's CDR3 is CASSIDHSRVTGELFF. In DNA, the CDR3 is TGTGCCAGTAGTATAGATCACTCACGGGTAACCGGGGAGCTGTTTTTT.

J is TRBJ1-6 and V is TRBV6-6; 7 nucleotides agree with TRBD1. With V trimmed by 0 bases and J by 10 bases, 9 bases remained unmatched. The CDR3 sequence is 16 residues long. Germline CDR1 and CDR2: MNHNY and SVGAGI (reference sequence). The CDR3 bases are TGTGCCAGCAGTTACTCCGTCCCGGGAGGGGGCTCACCCCTCCACTTT. Residues: CASSYSVPGGGSPLHF.

V gene TRBV4-1 combines with J gene TRBJ1-2; no definite D call. Trimming took 0 bases from V and 11 from J, leaving 10 bases between them. CDR1 is MGHRA and CDR2 is YSYEKL in the germline V gene. The CDR3 runs to 12 residues. DNA for the CDR3: TGCGCCAGCAGCCAAGAAAAAGGGTGGTACACCTTC. Its translation is CASSQEKGWYTF.

This clone was seen a single time. The V call is TRBV30, the J call TRBJ2-5; no definite D call. V dropped 5 bases and J dropped 1 base, with 8 bases sitting between them. The CDR3 is made up of 12 amino acids. Germline V gene sequence: CDR1 GTSNPN, CDR2 SVGIG (reference sequence). CDR3 sequence reads: CAWSPSQETQYF. The CDR3 coding sequence is TGTGCCTGGTCCCCCAGCCAAGAGACCCAGTACTTC. Looking up the rest from reference TRBV30 and TRBJ2-5 gives the full variable domain: SQTIHQWPATLVQPVGSPLSLECTVEGTSNPNLYWYRQAAGRGLQLLFYSVGIGQISSEVPQNLSASRPQDRQFILSSKKLLLSDSGFYLCAWSPSQETQYFGPGTRLLVL.

The chain links TRBV10-2 to TRBJ1-5, with D perhaps TRBD1 (5 bases). The V and J ends lost 4 bases and 9 bases respectively, with 13 bases between them. Germline loops: CDR1 WSHSY, CDR2 SAAADI. The CDR3 has 13 residues. The CDR3 loop is CASSAQVKGPQHF. CDR3 sequence (DNA): TGCGCCAGCAGTGCACAGGTGAAGGGGCCCCAGCATTTT.

This rearrangement joins TRBV19 to TRBJ1-1; D uncertain. With 1 base removed from V and 0 bases from J, the gap between germline ends came to 9 bases. CDR1 and CDR2 from the germline V gene are LNHDA and SQIVND (reference sequence). The CDR3 is made up of 15 amino acids. CDR3 protein: CASSIGKGLNTEAFF. The DNA for the CDR3 is TGTGCCAGTAGTATAGGGAAGGGTTTGAACACTGAAGCTTTCTTT.